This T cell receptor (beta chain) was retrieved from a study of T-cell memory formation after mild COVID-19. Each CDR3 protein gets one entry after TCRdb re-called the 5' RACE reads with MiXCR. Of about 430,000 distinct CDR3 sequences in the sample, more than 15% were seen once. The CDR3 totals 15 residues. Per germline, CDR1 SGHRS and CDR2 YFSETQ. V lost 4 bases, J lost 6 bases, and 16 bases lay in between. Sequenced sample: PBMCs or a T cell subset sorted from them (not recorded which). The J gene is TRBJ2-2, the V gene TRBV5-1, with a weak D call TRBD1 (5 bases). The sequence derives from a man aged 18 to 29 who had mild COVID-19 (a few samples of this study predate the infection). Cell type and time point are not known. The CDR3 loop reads CASSRMSGLAGELFF. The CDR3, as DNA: TGCGCCAGCAGCCGAATGTCAGGGTTGGCCGGGGAGCTGTTTTTT.